The 27 T cell receptor beta chains below come from one sample, sequenced in a study of STAT5B mutations in CD4+ large granular lymphocyte leukemia. Only in-frame clones appear in the TCRdb table, and some are missing; sequencing was by immunoSEQ multiplex PCR. The data contain tens of thousands of clones, approximately 89% of them singletons. What was sequenced was CD4+ T cells from blood buffy coats. The receptors stem from a human donor in good health.

The V gene is TRBV2, the J gene TRBJ1-5; D remains unclear. Trimming cost V 8 bases and J 3 bases, with 11 bases left between them. CDR1 SNHLY and CDR2 FYNNEI come from the germline V gene. The CDR3 length is 13 residues. CDR3 DNA sequence: TGTGCCAGCGGTTATAAGGACAATCAGCCCCAGCATTTT. Encoded protein: CASGYKDNQPQHF.

The chain recombines TRBV29-1 with TRBJ2-5, with a tentative D call TRBD2 (7 bases). Germline V gives CDR1 SQVTM, CDR2 ANQGSEA. Trimming stripped 4 bases from V and 4 bases from J, with 13 bases between. This CDR3 has 13 residues. CDR3 DNA: TGCAGCGTTGTTGGGGGGGCCCCAGAGACCCAGTACTTC. Its protein is CSVVGGAPETQYF.

This clone has a handful of counts. This chain links TRBV7-2 with TRBJ1-1; D unclear. V shed 4 bases and J shed 2 bases, with 11 bases lying between them. Germline CDR1 is SGHTA and CDR2 is FQGNSA. This CDR3 has 14 residues. CDR3 bases: TGTGCCAGCAGCTCCCCAAGGGCCAACACTGAAGCTTTCTTT. It translates to CASSSPRANTEAFF.

The gene calls are TRBV4-3 and TRBJ2-3, with 8 bases that match TRBD2. Trimming at V came to 0 bases and at J to 5 bases, leaving 7 bases not matched to a gene. The CDR3 is 16 amino acids. Germline CDR1 and CDR2: LGHNA and YSLEER. Here the CDR3 reads CASSQEVRSGGDTQYF. CDR3 sequence (DNA): TGCGCCAGCAGCCAAGAGGTTAGGAGCGGGGGAGATACGCAGTATTTT.

The CDR3 bases are TGTGCCAGCAGCTTAGGTCAGGCGGACGGGGAGACCCAGTACTTC. Translated: CASSLGQADGETQYF. This chain links TRBV5-8 with TRBJ2-5; D is unresolved. CDR3 length equals 15 residues. V lost 2 bases and J 5 bases, leaving 16 bases between the germline ends. Germline assignment: CDR1 SGHTS and CDR2 YDEGEE.

The chain uses TRBV28 and TRBJ1-1, with 8 bases identical to TRBD1. Germline loops: CDR1 MDHEN, CDR2 SYDVKM. Trimming removed 6 bases from V and 3 bases from J; junction bases left unmatched: 9. The CDR3 consists of 15 residues. CDR3 amino acids: CASSDNGQGYTEAFF. The CDR3 coding sequence is TGTGCCAGCAGCGACAATGGACAGGGATACACTGAAGCTTTCTTT.

The rearrangement links TRBV5-1 to TRBJ2-5, with D perhaps matching TRBD1 or TRBD2 (5 bases each). The CDR3 covers 16 residues. The ends were cut back, 4 bases at V and 2 bases at J, with 18 bases in the middle. Germline V lookup: CDR1 SGHRS, CDR2 YFSETQ. CDR3 region: CASSPSGAASQETQYF. DNA of the CDR3: TGCGCCAGCAGCCCTTCCGGGGCGGCGTCACAAGAGACCCAGTACTTC.

The rearrangement joins TRBV5-1 to TRBJ2-3, with no clear D. The CDR3 consists of 13 residues. The germline V gene encodes CDR1 SGHRS and CDR2 YFSETQ. Trimming stripped 0 bases from V and 6 bases from J, with 8 bases between. The DNA of the CDR3 is TGCGCCAGCAGCTTGGAGAACCGGGATACGCAGTATTTT. It encodes CASSLENRDTQYF.

The gene calls are TRBV11-2 and TRBJ1-2, with D possibly TRBD1 on 5 matching bases. V was cut by 5 bases and J by 7 bases, with 17 bases left in between. The length of the CDR3 is 14 residues. CDR1 and CDR2 (germline): SGHAT, FQNNGV. CDR3 bases: TGTGCCAGCAGCCCTAGGGCGCAGGGCGGTGGCTACACCTTC. Amino acid sequence: CASSPRAQGGGYTF.

This clone was counted between two and nine times. V and J are TRBV5-1 and TRBJ1-6, with D perhaps TRBD1 (6 bases). V was shortened by 0 bases and J by 5 bases, with 9 bases between the two germline ends. Germline CDR1 is SGHRS and CDR2 is YFSETQ. This CDR3 region has 15 residues. CDR3 coding DNA: TGCGCCAGCAGCTTGGGACAGGTGGATAATTCACCCCTCCACTTT. This encodes CASSLGQVDNSPLHF.

This sequence joins TRBV28 and TRBJ2-1; 8 bases match TRBD2. V was clipped by 8 bases and J by 5 bases; unmatched bases: 8. The CDR3 contains 14 residues. The germline V gene has CDR1 MDHEN and CDR2 SYDVKM. In nucleotides, the CDR3 is TGTGCCAGCCTTCCTAGCGGGCAGCACAATGAGCAGTTCTTC. Its translation: CASLPSGQHNEQFF.

V gene TRBV7-9 combines with J gene TRBJ2-7, with TRBD2 matching 8 bases. The CDR3 loop spans 15 amino acids. Trimming removed 3 bases from V and 4 bases from J; junction bases left unmatched: 8. The germline CDR1 and CDR2 sequences are SEHNR and FQNEAQ (reference sequence). CDR3 DNA sequence: TGTGCCAGCAGCTTCGGGCAGGGCGGGGGGTACGAGCAGTACTTC. Protein: CASSFGQGGGYEQYF.

This chain uses TRBV19 with TRBJ1-4; tentative D call: TRBD1 (5 bases). This CDR3 region has 14 residues. Trimming stripped 8 bases from V and 0 bases from J, with 10 bases between. The germline gives CDR1 LNHDA, CDR2 SQIVND (reference sequence). The DNA of the CDR3 is TGTGCCAGTGGGGGAATTGCAACTAATGAAAAACTGTTTTTT. Protein product: CASGGIATNEKLFF. The full variable domain, completed using reference TRBV19 and TRBJ1-4, is DGGITQSPKYLFRKEGQNVTLSCEQNLNHDAMYWYRQDPGQGLRLIYYSQIVNDFQKGDIAEGYSVSREKKESFPLTVTSAQKNPTAFYLCASGGIATNEKLFFGSGTQLSVL.

The CDR3 nucleotides are TGTGCCAGCAGCCTCTCCGGGACTCCTGGCACAGATACGCAGTATTTT. Its protein is CASSLSGTPGTDTQYF. The chain has TRBV4-2 and TRBJ2-3; perhaps TRBD2 as D (6 bases). Trimming left V 4 bases short and J 1 base short, with 15 bases between. Germline values: CDR1 LGHNA, CDR2 YNFKEQ. The CDR3 contains 16 residues.

The chain joins TRBV4-3 to TRBJ1-3; no definite D call. The germline V gene has CDR1 LGHNA and CDR2 YSLEER. There are 16 residues in the CDR3. The V end lost 0 bases, the J end lost 3 bases, and 12 bases lay between the germline ends. This CDR3 reads CASSQESGGYGNTIYF. CDR3 coding DNA: TGCGCCAGCAGCCAAGAATCAGGCGGGTATGGAAACACCATATATTTT.

The chain couples TRBV15 to TRBJ1-2; unclear D gene. Germline V CDR1 and CDR2: LNHNV, YYDKDF (reference sequence). V was cut by 0 bases and J by 4 bases, with 3 bases left in between. CDR3 size: 12 residues. The CDR3 loop reads CATSRETYGYTF. The CDR3 DNA sequence: TGTGCCACCAGCAGAGAGACCTATGGCTACACCTTC. Using reference TRBV15 and TRBJ1-2 for the parts outside the CDR3, the full variable domain is DAMVIQNPRYQVTQFGKPVTLSCSQTLNHNVMYWYQQKSSQAPKLLFHYYDKDFNNEADTPDNFQSRRPNTSFCFLDIRSPGLGDTAMYLCATSRETYGYTFGSGTRLTVV.

Turning to this clone: Relative to the germline gene, one junction end is altered; a read error may explain this. V gene TRBV10-3 combines with J gene TRBJ2-6; TRBD2 might be the D (6 bases). Per the germline V gene, CDR1 is ENHRY and CDR2 is SYGVKD. This CDR3 is 24 amino acids long. CDR3 amino acids: CAINEWGGGSAGTSTPSGANVLTF. The CDR3 nucleotides read TGTGCCATCAATGAGTGGGGTGGGGGGAGTGCAGGTACAAGCACTCCCTCTGGGGCCAACGTCCTGACTTTC.

This clone was detected only a few times. The chain carries TRBV5-5 and TRBJ2-1, with a tentative D call TRBD2 (5 bases). V was clipped by 2 bases and J by 10 bases, with 13 bases between them. The CDR3 extends over 13 amino acids. CDR1 is SGHKS and CDR2 is YYEKEE in the germline V gene (reference sequence). CDR3 nucleotides: TGTGCCAGCAGCTTATCGGGGTTGGGAGAGCAGTTCTTC. Its translation: CASSLSGLGEQFF.

The chain recombines TRBV5-1 with TRBJ2-2; the match to TRBD1 covers 9 bases. CDR1 SGHRS and CDR2 YFSETQ come from the germline V gene. CDR3 length: 15 amino acids. The J segment lost 0 bases and the V segment lost 6 bases, leaving 3 bases of the junction unmatched. Here the CDR3 DNA reads TGCGCCAGCACACGGACAGGGGCGAACACCGGGGAGCTGTTTTTT. Translating it yields CASTRTGANTGELFF.

This clone showed up just once. CDR3 loop: CASTHVGSGNTIYF. The CDR3 DNA reads as TGTGCCAGTACCCATGTGGGTTCTGGAAACACCATATATTTT. V is TRBV19 and J is TRBJ1-3, with unresolved D. Trimming left V 7 bases short and J 1 base short, with 11 bases between. Germline V lookup: CDR1 LNHDA, CDR2 SQIVND (reference sequence). This CDR3 contains 14 residues.

In this sample, this clone turned up once. The chain links TRBV29-1 to TRBJ2-3; maybe TRBD2 (5 bases). CDR1 and CDR2 (germline): SQVTM, ANQGSEA. This CDR3 contains 14 residues. V lost 7 bases and J lost 1, with 15 bases in between. CDR3: CSAKRVLGTDTQYF. In DNA, the CDR3 is TGCAGCGCCAAGAGGGTTTTGGGCACAGATACGCAGTATTTT.

The gene calls are TRBV29-1 and TRBJ1-2, with 9 bases fitting TRBD1. Germline V gives CDR1 SQVTM, CDR2 ANQGSEA. Trimming removed 6 bases from V and 5 bases from J; junction bases left unmatched: 7. This CDR3 region has 13 residues. As DNA, the CDR3 is TGCAGCGTCGGGACAGGGTTTGGGTATGGCTACACCTTC. It translates to CSVGTGFGYGYTF.

V is TRBV10-3 and J is TRBJ2-3; 9 nucleotides align to TRBD2. With V trimmed by 5 bases and J by 2 bases, 5 bases remained unmatched. Germline CDR1 reads ENHRY; CDR2 reads SYGVKD. This CDR3 contains 15 residues. The DNA for the CDR3 is TGTGCCATCAGTACCTCTAGCGGGGCCACAGATACGCAGTATTTT. Encoded protein: CAISTSSGATDTQYF.

The V call is TRBV2, the J call TRBJ1-4; 8 positions match TRBD1. The CDR3 contains 15 residues. V shed 6 bases, J shed 3 bases, and the junction held 6 bases outside the gene matches. Germline V gene lookup returns CDR1 SNHLY and CDR2 FYNNEI. CDR3 DNA: TGTGCCAGCAGAACACAGGGACAGGCTAATGAAAAACTGTTTTTT. Translation: CASRTQGQANEKLFF.

The chain recombines TRBV29-1 with TRBJ2-4; D perhaps matches TRBD2 (5 bases). Trimming removed 3 bases at V and 2 bases at J, with 8 bases between. This CDR3 comprises 13 residues. Germline CDR1 and CDR2: SQVTM and ANQGSEA. CDR3 sequence reads: CSVEEVTKNIQYF. CDR3 DNA: TGCAGCGTTGAGGAGGTTACCAAAAACATTCAGTACTTC.

The genes are TRBV7-3 and TRBJ2-5; TRBD1 matches at 9 bases. V dropped 5 bases and J dropped 6; count of bases not matched to a gene: 4. The CDR3 is made up of 13 amino acids. CDR1 is SGHTA, CDR2 FQGTGA, per germline. Here the CDR3 reads CASSPGQGQTQYF. Here the CDR3 DNA reads TGTGCCAGCAGCCCTGGACAGGGGCAGACCCAGTACTTC.

This clone was observed a single time. CDR3 in amino acids: CASRPGGSATEAFF. CDR3 DNA sequence: TGTGCCAGTAGGCCTGGTGGTTCGGCCACTGAAGCTTTCTTT. This sequence joins TRBV19 and TRBJ1-1, with D unresolved. Germline V gene data show CDR1 as LNHDA and CDR2 as SQIVND (reference sequence). With 6 bases removed from V and 4 bases from J, the gap between germline ends came to 15 bases. CDR3 length: 14 amino acids.